This T cell receptor beta chain was recovered during a study of blood T cell repertoires in COVID-19. Study context: Acute-phase and convalescent COVID-19 samples originated in the United States, Italy and Spain.

In the authors' methods: Amplification of reference gene primers provided the estimated nucleated cell counts. Method: immunoSEQ multiplex PCR; TCRdb's copy keeps in-frame clones and lacks some. The V and J calls and clone size come from that table; D and trimming were worked out from the DNA. Among fewer than 110,000 clones listed, 80% to 85% were seen once. The germline CDR1 and CDR2 sequences are SGHTA and FQGTGA. V gave up 4 bases and J gave up 6 bases, with 13 bases separating them. The CDR3 contains 14 residues. This rearrangement joins TRBV7-3 to TRBJ2-1, with no clear D. Sequences were obtained from peripheral blood. The TCR originated in a man aged 65-85 years with acute or convalescent COVID-19. The CDR3, as DNA: TGTGCCAGCAGCTACTTAGCCTCCACCAATGAGCAGTTCTTC. This encodes CASSYLASTNEQFF.